The clone carrying this T cell receptor beta chain was observed a handful of times. Its antigen is currently unknown. The CDR3 runs 13 residues. After removal of 8 bases from V and 3 bases from J, the junction contained 6 bases not matched to a gene. Germline V gene data show CDR1 as MNHEY and CDR2 as SMNVEV (reference sequence). The sample comes from a study of T cells in Graves' hyperthyroidism and ophthalmopathy. The TCR beta CDR3 regions underwent amplification using RNA transcripts as the source. Carried out on the TCR CDR3, a first-round RT-PCR used the HTBI primer set. MiXCR, applied by TCRdb to the multiplex PCR reads, yields one record per CDR3 protein. The table has around 690,000 distinct CDR3 sequences, around 21% seen once. Points from the study as a whole: Among thyroid clonotypes expanded above 0.001, most also appeared in blood.

The sequence was collected from a man between 25 and 39 years old with Graves' ophthalmopathy. The sample taken for sequencing was blood. The chain employs TRBV27 and TRBJ2-7; 8 nucleotides line up with TRBD1. This chain's CDR3 is CASSGTGDYEQYF. CDR3 bases: TGTGCCAGCTCCGGGACAGGAGACTACGAGCAGTACTTC.